This T cell receptor beta chain was recorded in a study of blood T cell repertoires in COVID-19. The CDR3 sequence is 14 residues long. V dropped 7 bases and J dropped 4; count of bases not matched to a gene: 5. Per the germline V gene, CDR1 is SNHLY and CDR2 is FYNNEI. Per the original data handling: Amplification with reference gene primers provided the estimates of nucleated cell counts. Using immunoSEQ multiplex PCR, the repertoire was profiled, and TCRdb retains in-frame clones only, with some absent. D and trimming were read from the DNA, whereas the V and J calls and clone size are those reported in that table. Among around 300,000 clones, 85% to 90% were seen once, and the ten largest hold 4%.

The sequenced sample was peripheral blood. The clonotype originates from a woman in her 50s with active or convalescent COVID-19. This chain uses TRBV2 with TRBJ1-5; 9 bases fit TRBD1. The CDR3 sequence is CASKDRGSNQPQHF. The DNA for the CDR3 is TGTGCCAGCAAGGACAGGGGATCAAATCAGCCCCAGCATTTT.